One T cell receptor beta chain is described in this entry. In the study's own analysis: Reference gene primer amplification yielded estimated nucleated cell counts. Method: immunoSEQ multiplex PCR; TCRdb's copy keeps in-frame clones and lacks some. D and trimming come from the DNA, and the V and J calls and clone size come from that table. The table lists tens of thousands of clones, over 70% of them singletons, with approximately 25% in the top ten. The sample belongs to a study of blood T cell repertoires in COVID-19. The wider study: The analysed material was cDNA or gDNA that came from T cells, B-cell-depleted T cells, or PBMCs.

V was clipped by 3 bases and J by 7 bases, with 13 bases between them. The germline CDR1 and CDR2 sequences are LNHDA and SQIVND (reference sequence). The CDR3 runs to 15 residues. The receptor was derived from an elderly man with active or convalescent COVID-19. The chain couples TRBV19 to TRBJ1-6, with D tentatively TRBD1 (5 bases). The sample consisted of peripheral blood. CDR3 loop: CASSIGRGGNSPLHF. CDR3 DNA: TGTGCCAGTAGTATCGGTAGGGGAGGGAATTCACCCCTCCACTTT.